What follows describes a single T cell receptor (beta chain). These data are taken from a study of blood T cell repertoires in COVID-19. Across the whole study: Acute and convalescent COVID-19 specimens originated in the United States, Italy and Spain. Sources were T cells, B-cell-depleted T cells, or PBMCs; the material itself was cDNA or gDNA.

Per the authors' pipeline: Amplified reference gene primers provided the basis for estimating nucleated cell counts. Data came from immunoSEQ multiplex PCR; TCRdb stores just in-frame clones and leaves some out. V and J calls and clone size are those listed in that table; D and trimming were worked out from the DNA. The table lists 200,000 to 300,000 clones, more than 75% of them singletons, with around 9.1% in the top ten. Germline values: CDR1 MNHEY, CDR2 SVGAGI. The CDR3 spans 15 residues. V was clipped by 0 bases and J by 0 bases, with 9 bases between them. The sequence was obtained from a man aged 40-55 years who had recovered from COVID-19. Sequenced input: peripheral blood. The chain couples TRBV6-5 to TRBJ2-7; possible D gene TRBD1, 6 bases. The CDR3 sequence: CASSYSQGFSYEQYF. In nucleotides, the CDR3 is TGTGCCAGCAGTTACTCGCAGGGGTTCTCCTACGAGCAGTACTTC.